This TCR beta chain was documented in a study of CD8+CD57+ T cells in acquired aplastic anemia. Study-wide background: Average DNA yield from sorted CD4+ and CD8+ cells was about 3 ug. General study results and limits: A significant difference in CD8+ Simpson's diversity between patients and controls was not found. The number of CD8+ CDR3 sequences shared by patients and controls was approximately 30.

With respect to this clonotype: What it binds is unknown.

Template material for TCR beta VDJ and CDR3 profiling consisted of genomic DNA. MiXCR, applied by TCRdb to the reads, yields one record per CDR3 protein. The sample holds more than 250,000 distinct CDR3 sequences, about 56% seen once. Sequenced material: sorted CD4+, CD8+, or CD8+CD57+ T cells (not recorded which) from PBMCs. The receptor's source is a human donor with severe aplastic anemia or a healthy control (not recorded which).

CDR3 coding DNA: TGTGCCACCAGTGATTCCAAGAAGGGGACAGACTATGGCTACACCTTC. This codes for CATSDSKKGTDYGYTF. The chain has TRBV24-1 and TRBJ1-2, with 7 bases fitting TRBD1. With 2 bases clipped from V and 3 bases from J, the junction kept 8 bases outside the gene matches. CDR1 KGHDR and CDR2 SFDVKD come from the germline V gene. CDR3 length: 16 amino acids.